This entry concerns a single T cell receptor beta chain. The data stem from a study of blood T cell repertoires in COVID-19. Repertoires were generated with immunoSEQ multiplex PCR, while TCRdb's copy carries only in-frame clones and drops some. The sample records 56,000 or so clones, around 80% being singletons. The CDR3 is 18 amino acids. V dropped 5 bases and J dropped 0; count of bases not matched to a gene: 7. Germline CDR1 reads SEHNR; CDR2 reads FQNEAQ (reference sequence). The V gene is TRBV7-9, the J gene TRBJ2-3; TRBD2 matches 14 bases. This sequence was found in a woman aged 70 to 79 with acute or convalescent COVID-19. The material sequenced was peripheral blood. In nucleotides, the CDR3 is TGTGCCAGCAGCACGCGACTAGCGGGGGGGCCTAGCACAGATACGCAGTATTTT. It codes for CASSTRLAGGPSTDTQYF.